This T cell receptor (beta chain) was sequenced in a study of low-dose radiotherapy and immunotherapy resistance in tumors. Study context: Cohort 2, a group dosed every two weeks at 1 Gy per fraction, received 13 Gy in total over 26 weeks. The patients were given nivolumab 240 mg every two weeks and ipilimumab 1 mg/kg every six weeks, through an intravenous route. Patients received 300 mg of oral aspirin each day across four cycles, commencing on cycle 1 day 1.

This clonotype was detected many times. Specified time point: before trial treatment. Covering alpha and beta chains, TRAV- and TRBV-specific primers were used for the first-strand cDNA. A constant-region primer paired with the V-primer adapter amplified TCRs over around 18 PCR cycles. In TCRdb, the reads were re-called with MiXCR into one record per CDR3 protein. The sample shows tens of thousands of distinct CDR3 sequences, 31% of them seen only once. The V and J ends lost 1 base and 0 bases, in that order; junction bases with no gene match: 4. Germline-derived CDR1 and CDR2 are SGHNT and YENEEA. The CDR3 loop spans 16 amino acids.

The source material was PBMCs, sampled before treatment. This sequence joins TRBV11-3 and TRBJ1-2, with 8 positions matching TRBD1. The TCR originated in a female donor with ovarian cancer. The CDR3 is CASSLATGGANYGYTF. The CDR3 region has the DNA TGTGCCAGCAGCTTAGCAACAGGGGGGGCTAACTATGGCTACACCTTC.